One sample yielded the 8 T cell receptor beta chains listed below, sequenced in a study of T cells after yellow fever vaccination. TCRdb independently ran MiXCR on the 5' RACE reads; one entry per CDR3 protein. The profile shows a few hundred thousand distinct CDR3 sequences, roughly a sixth of them singletons. This sample comprised PBMCs, obtained less than 6 days after the first yellow fever vaccination. Source of these receptors: a young man who received the YFV17D yellow fever vaccine.

This clonotype occurred a few times. This chain joins TRBV27 and TRBJ1-2; D is uncertain. The CDR3 has 15 amino acids. CDR1 MNHEY and CDR2 SMNVEV come from the germline V gene (reference sequence). Trimming removed 6 bases from V and 4 bases from J, with 18 bases in between. This CDR3 is CASRESGGTIYGYTF. The CDR3 DNA reads TGTGCCAGCAGGGAGAGTGGAGGAACTATCTATGGCTACACCTTC.

This sequence joins TRBV5-1 and TRBJ1-6; 7 bases map to TRBD1. Germline V gene sequence: CDR1 SGHRS, CDR2 YFSETQ. V gave up 3 bases and J gave up 8 bases; unmatched junction bases: 5. The CDR3 covers 14 residues. In nucleotides, the CDR3 is TGCGCCAGCAGCTCCGGGACAGTGGATTCACCCCTCCACTTT. Its translation: CASSSGTVDSPLHF.

This clonotype was recorded a few times. V is TRBV6-2 or TRBV6-3 and J is TRBJ2-1; the D gene could be TRBD1 or TRBD2 (6 bases each). V lost 6 bases and J 6 bases, leaving 15 bases between the germline ends. This CDR3 is 14 amino acids long. Germline CDR1 is MNHEY and CDR2 is SVGEGT. CDR3 nucleotide sequence: TGTGCCAGCAGAAACAGGGACTCTAGCAATGAGCAGTTCTTC. It yields the protein CASRNRDSSNEQFF.

The chain combines TRBV9 with TRBJ2-3; TRBD2 matches 10 bases. V was pared by 3 bases and J by 4 bases, with 8 bases of the junction left unmatched. The germline gives CDR1 SGDLS, CDR2 YYNGEE. The CDR3 covers 16 residues. For the CDR3, the DNA is TGTGCCAGCAGCGCACAGCGGGGGGGTCTGGCAGATACGCAGTATTTT. Protein: CASSAQRGGLADTQYF.

The chain joins TRBV3-1 to TRBJ2-7; D possibly corresponds to TRBD1 (6 bases). CDR1 and CDR2 from the germline V gene are LGHDT and YNNKEL (reference sequence). Trimming left V 4 bases short and J 7 bases short, with 11 bases between. The CDR3 has 12 residues. CDR3 amino acids: CASSRGPREQYV. CDR3 DNA sequence: TGTGCCAGCAGCCGGGGGCCGAGGGAGCAGTACGTC.

CDR3 in DNA: TGTGCCAGCAGCCAGGGGGGAGTGTTAGATACGCAGTATTTT. Protein product: CASSQGGVLDTQYF. The rearrangement uses TRBV6-2 or TRBV6-3 and TRBJ2-3, with D possibly matching TRBD1 (7 bases). Trimming cost V 6 bases and J 5 bases, with 15 bases left between them. There are 14 residues in the CDR3. Germline V gene data show CDR1 as MNHEY and CDR2 as SVGEGT.

This chain uses TRBV29-1 with TRBJ2-2; no clear D gene. The V and J ends lost 4 bases and 6 bases respectively, with 9 bases between them. The CDR3 loop spans 12 amino acids. Per germline, CDR1 SQVTM and CDR2 ANQGSEA. The CDR3 DNA is TGCAGCGTTGGGGGTTCGGCCGGGGAGCTGTTTTTT. This gives the protein CSVGGSAGELFF.

This clonotype was observed a handful of times. The chain is built from TRBV9 and TRBJ1-1; D gene ambiguous. Germline-derived CDR1 and CDR2 are SGDLS and YYNGEE. With 2 bases removed from V and 0 bases from J, the gap between germline ends came to 5 bases. This CDR3 contains 13 residues. The DNA for the CDR3 is TGTGCCAGCAGCGTCACTTTGAACACTGAAGCTTTCTTT. It specifies CASSVTLNTEAFF.